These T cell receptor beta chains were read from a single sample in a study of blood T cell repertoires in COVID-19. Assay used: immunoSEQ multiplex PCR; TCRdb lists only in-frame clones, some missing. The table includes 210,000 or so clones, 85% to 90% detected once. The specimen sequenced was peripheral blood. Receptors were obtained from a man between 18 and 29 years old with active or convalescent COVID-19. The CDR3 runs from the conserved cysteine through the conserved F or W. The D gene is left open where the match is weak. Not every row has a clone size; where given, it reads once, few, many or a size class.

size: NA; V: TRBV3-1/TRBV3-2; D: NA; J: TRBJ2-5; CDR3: CASSQEGQAETQYF; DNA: TGTGCCAGCAGCCAAGAGGGCCAGGCGGAGACCCAGTACTTC
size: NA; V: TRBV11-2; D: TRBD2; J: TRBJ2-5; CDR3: CASSLGRLAGGPETQYF; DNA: TGTGCCAGCAGCTTAGGCCGACTAGCGGGAGGGCCCGAGACCCAGTACTTC
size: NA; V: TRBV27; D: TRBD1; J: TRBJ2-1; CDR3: CASSFSGTGNEQFF; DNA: TGTGCCAGCAGTTTCTCCGGGACAGGGAATGAGCAGTTCTTC
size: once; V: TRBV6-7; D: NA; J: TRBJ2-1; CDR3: CASSYSGGRGELHNEQFF; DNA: TGTGCCAGCAGTTACTCGGGAGGTCGGGGTGAGTTGCACAATGAGCAGTTCTTC
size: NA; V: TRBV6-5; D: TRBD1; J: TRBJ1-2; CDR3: CASRSGTGETTGYTF; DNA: TGTGCCAGCAGATCCGGGACAGGGGAAACAACTGGCTACACCTTC
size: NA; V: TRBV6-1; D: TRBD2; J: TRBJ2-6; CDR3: CASSERYGRDFSGANVLTF; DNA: TGTGCCAGCAGTGAACGGTACGGGAGGGACTTCTCTGGGGCCAACGTCCTGACTTTC
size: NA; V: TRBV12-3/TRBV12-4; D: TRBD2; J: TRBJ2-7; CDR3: CASSLAGDEQYF; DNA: TGTGCCAGCAGTTTGGCGGGAGACGAGCAGTACTTC
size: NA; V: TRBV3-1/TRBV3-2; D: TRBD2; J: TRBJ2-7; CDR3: CASSQAAGGTYEQYF; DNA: TGTGCCAGCAGCCAAGCTGCGGGAGGTACCTACGAGCAGTACTTC
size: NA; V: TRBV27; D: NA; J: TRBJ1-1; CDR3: CASSTRGADLILTEAFF; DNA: TGTGCCAGCAGTACCCGCGGGGCGGACTTGATACTTACTGAAGCTTTCTTT
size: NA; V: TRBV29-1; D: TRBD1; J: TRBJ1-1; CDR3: CSSAVGTANTEAFF; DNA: TGCAGCTCCGCCGTAGGGACAGCGAACACTGAAGCTTTCTTT
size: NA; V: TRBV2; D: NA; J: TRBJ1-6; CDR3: CASSESVENPGRVDSPLHF; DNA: TGTGCCAGCAGTGAATCGGTGGAAAACCCTGGCAGGGTAGATTCACCCCTCCACTTT
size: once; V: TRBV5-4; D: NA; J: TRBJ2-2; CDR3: CASSSGISEYDTGELFF; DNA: TGTGCCAGCAGCTCGGGTATTTCGGAGTACGACACCGGGGAGCTGTTTTTT
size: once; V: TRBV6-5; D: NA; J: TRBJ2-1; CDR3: CASSYLALALHNEQFF; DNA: TGTGCCAGCAGTTACTTAGCCCTAGCTCTTCACAATGAGCAGTTCTTC
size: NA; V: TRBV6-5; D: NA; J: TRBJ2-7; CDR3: CASSPTVVEQYF; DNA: TGTGCCAGCAGCCCAACGGTGGTCGAGCAGTACTTC
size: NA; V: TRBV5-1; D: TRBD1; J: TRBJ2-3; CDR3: CASSLQGARTDTQYF; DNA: TGCGCCAGCAGCTTACAGGGGGCTAGGACAGATACGCAGTATTTT
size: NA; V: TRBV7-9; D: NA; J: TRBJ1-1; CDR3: CASSPGSTEAFF; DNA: TGTGCCAGCAGCCCGGGGAGCACTGAAGCTTTCTTT
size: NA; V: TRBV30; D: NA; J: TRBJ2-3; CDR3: CAWSASYSTDTQYF; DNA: TGTGCCTGGAGTGCTAGCTATAGCACAGATACGCAGTATTTT
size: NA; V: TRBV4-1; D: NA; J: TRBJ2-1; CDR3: CASSQTGGTGSYNEQFF; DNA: TGCGCCAGCAGCCAAACGGGAGGGACAGGGTCATACAATGAGCAGTTCTTC
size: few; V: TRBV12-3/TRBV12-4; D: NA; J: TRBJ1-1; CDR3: CASTRYEAFF; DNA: TGTGCCAGCACGAGGTATGAAGCTTTCTTT
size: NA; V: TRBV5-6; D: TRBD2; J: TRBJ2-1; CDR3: CASSLSAASGRLGQFF; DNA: TGTGCCAGCAGCCTCTCTGCGGCTAGCGGGAGGTTAGGGCAGTTCTTC
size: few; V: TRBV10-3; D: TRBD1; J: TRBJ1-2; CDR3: CAISFQGDYGYTF; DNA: TGTGCCATCAGCTTTCAGGGGGACTATGGCTACACCTTC
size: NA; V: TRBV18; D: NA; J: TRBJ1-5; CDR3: CASSPAGVEITPQHF; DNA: TGTGCCAGCTCACCGGCGGGGGTGGAAATCACGCCCCAGCATTTT
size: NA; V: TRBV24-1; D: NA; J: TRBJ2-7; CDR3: CATSRAGDPYEQYF; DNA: TGTGCCACCAGTAGGGCAGGGGACCCCTACGAGCAGTACTTC
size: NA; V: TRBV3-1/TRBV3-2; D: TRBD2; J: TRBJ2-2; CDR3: CASSPWGGASGELFF; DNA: TGTGCCAGCAGCCCATGGGGAGGGGCTTCCGGGGAGCTGTTTTTT
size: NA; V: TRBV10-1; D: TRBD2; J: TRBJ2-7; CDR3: CASSESSSGSSYEQYF; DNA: TGCGCCAGCAGTGAGTCGAGTAGCGGGAGCTCCTACGAGCAGTACTTC
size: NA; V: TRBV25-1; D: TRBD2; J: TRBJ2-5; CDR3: CASSTNRLAGWQTQYF; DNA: TGTGCCAGCAGTACGAACCGACTAGCGGGATGGCAGACCCAGTACTTC
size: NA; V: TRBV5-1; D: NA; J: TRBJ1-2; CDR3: CASSLELARHGYTF; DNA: TGCGCCAGCAGCTTGGAACTGGCGCGGCATGGCTACACCTTC
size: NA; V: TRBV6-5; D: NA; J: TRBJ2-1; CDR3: CASSPALPGPNEQFF; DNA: TGTGCCAGCAGTCCCGCCCTCCCGGGTCCCAATGAGCAGTTCTTC
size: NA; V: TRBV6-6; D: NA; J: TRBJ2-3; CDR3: CASSYRSRTDTQYF; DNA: TGTGCCAGCAGTTACCGAAGCCGCACAGATACGCAGTATTTT
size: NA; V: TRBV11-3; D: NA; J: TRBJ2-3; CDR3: CASSPGRGASTDTQYF; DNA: TGTGCCAGCAGCCCCGGACGGGGGGCGAGCACAGATACGCAGTATTTT